The T cell receptor beta chain described here comes from a study of CD8 T cells in Susac syndrome. From germline, CDR1 is SGHRS and CDR2 YFSETQ. The CDR3 contains 14 residues. V lost 2 bases, J lost 0 bases, and 9 bases lay in between. Reverse transcription used about 0.45 to 1 ug RNA and random hexamers. Amplification of TCR beta CDR3 used immunoSEQ multiplex PCR across 54 Vbeta and 13 Jbeta. MiXCR was run by TCRdb on the immunoSEQ multiplex PCR reads, yielding one entry per CDR3 protein. Of approximately 100,000 distinct CDR3 sequences listed, roughly 95% are singletons. CD8+ and CD4+ T cells from blood underwent TCR beta sequencing. It was negative isolation that provided the CD8+ and CD4+ T cells, whereas TEMRA cells were enriched by FACS.

The chain employs TRBV5-1 and TRBJ2-7, with D possibly TRBD2 on 5 matching bases. Sequencing was carried out using CD4+ T cells from PBMCs. The clonotype originates from a human donor in good health. The CDR3 nucleotides are TGCGCCAGCAGCTTCGAAGGGAGCTCCTACGAGCAGTACTTC. This gives the protein CASSFEGSSYEQYF.